Listed below are T cell receptor beta chains from one sample, sequenced in a study of T cells after yellow fever vaccination. One entry per CDR3 protein, called by TCRdb with MiXCR from the 5' RACE reads. Of 200,000 to 300,000 distinct CDR3 sequences listed, more than 6.5% are singletons. The specimen was CD4+ T cells sorted from PBMCs, collected on the day of the yellow fever booster vaccination. Source of these receptors: a man in his thirties or forties who received the YFV17D yellow fever vaccine. CDR3s include the opening cysteine and the closing phenylalanine or tryptophan. D genes are given only for firm matches. Clone size is stated in some rows and not others, as once, few, many or a class when expanded.

cdr3_aa	cdr3_nt	clone_size	j_call	v_call	d_call
CASSSSTGTGTEAFF	TGTGCCAGCTCATCCTCGACCGGGACAGGCACTGAAGCTTTCTTT	many	TRBJ1-1	TRBV18	TRBD1
CASSPGQTQYF	TGTGCCAGCTCACCAGGGCAGACCCAGTACTTC	few	TRBJ2-5	TRBV18	.
CASTLGTPTDTQYF	TGCGCCAGCACTCTGGGGACGCCCACAGATACGCAGTATTTT	many	TRBJ2-3	TRBV5-1	.
CASSLEATGELFF	TGCGCCAGCAGCTTGGAGGCCACCGGGGAGCTGTTTTTT	many	TRBJ2-2	TRBV5-1	.
CASSLSPGAQSGELFF	TGTGCCAGCAGCTTGTCTCCGGGGGCGCAGTCCGGGGAGCTGTTTTTT	many	TRBJ2-2	TRBV5-6	.
CASSHFGMNTEAFF	TGTGCCAGCAGCCACTTCGGAATGAACACTGAAGCTTTCTTT	many	TRBJ1-1	TRBV12-3/TRBV12-4	.
CASSLGDRDADTQYF	TGTGCCAGCAGCTTAGGGGACAGGGACGCCGATACGCAGTATTTT	.	TRBJ2-3	TRBV7-9	TRBD1
CASRTGGREKLFF	TGTGCCAGCAGAACAGGGGGCCGAGAAAAACTGTTTTTT	many	TRBJ1-4	TRBV27	TRBD1
CSAGGGSRAEAFF	TGCAGTGCTGGAGGGGGGTCGAGGGCTGAAGCTTTCTTT	.	TRBJ1-1	TRBV20-1	.
CASSDTGRGSAGELFF	TGTGCCAGCAGTGACACGGGAAGGGGTAGCGCCGGGGAGCTGTTTTTT	.	TRBJ2-2	TRBV6-4	.
CASSSSENYEQYF	TGTGCCAGCTCCAGCTCGGAAAACTACGAGCAGTACTTC	few	TRBJ2-7	TRBV18	.
CASSDPGTGITGELFF	TGTGCCAGCAGTGACCCCGGGACAGGGATCACCGGGGAGCTGTTTTTT	many	TRBJ2-2	TRBV25-1	TRBD1
CSVQQELNQPQHF	TGCAGCGTTCAACAGGAGCTCAATCAGCCCCAGCATTTT	few	TRBJ1-5	TRBV29-1	.
CSARDAGGAGTGELFF	TGCAGTGCTAGAGATGCGGGGGGCGCGGGCACCGGGGAGCTGTTTTTT	many	TRBJ2-2	TRBV20-1	TRBD2
CSGRGGRPETEAFF	TGCAGCGGGAGAGGAGGGCGACCGGAAACTGAAGCTTTCTTT	few	TRBJ1-1	TRBV29-1	.
CASSRREGPYNEQFF	TGTGCCAGCAGCAGGCGGGAGGGCCCCTACAATGAGCAGTTCTTC	many	TRBJ2-1	TRBV7-2	TRBD2
CASSSETSGRYEQYF	TGTGCCAGCAGTTCCGAGACTAGCGGGAGGTACGAGCAGTACTTC	.	TRBJ2-7	TRBV6-5	TRBD2
CAWRSPPGETQYF	TGTGCCTGGAGGTCACCCCCGGGGGAGACCCAGTACTTC	few	TRBJ2-5	TRBV30	.
CASSPGTSSSYNEQFF	TGTGCCAGCAGCCCCGGGACGAGCAGCTCCTACAATGAGCAGTTCTTC	many	TRBJ2-1	TRBV14	.
CSARTGTSGKDTQYF	TGCAGTGCTCGAACCGGGACTAGCGGGAAAGATACGCAGTATTTT	few	TRBJ2-3	TRBV20-1	TRBD2
CASSSIPGQGDEKLFF	TGTGCCAGCAGTAGCATCCCCGGACAGGGTGATGAAAAACTGTTTTTT	many	TRBJ1-4	TRBV6-1	TRBD1
CSASYLQTDTQYF	TGCAGTGCTAGTTACTTACAGACAGATACGCAGTATTTT	many	TRBJ2-3	TRBV20-1	.
CASSDSTGNTEAFF	TGTGCCAGCAGTGACTCGACAGGGAACACTGAAGCTTTCTTT	.	TRBJ1-1	TRBV6-4	.
CASSFGRRLNTGELFF	TGTGCCAGCAGTTTTGGACGGAGACTGAACACCGGGGAGCTGTTTTTT	many	TRBJ2-2	TRBV28	.
CSAHRTDTQYF	TGCAGTGCTCACCGCACAGATACGCAGTATTTT	many	TRBJ2-3	TRBV20-1	.
CSAAGLVGLADTQYF	TGCAGTGCCGCCGGACTAGTAGGGTTAGCAGATACGCAGTATTTT	.	TRBJ2-3	TRBV20-1	TRBD2
CASSFERGSSTDTQYF	TGTGCCAGCAGCTTCGAGCGGGGGTCTAGCACAGATACGCAGTATTTT	.	TRBJ2-3	TRBV7-2	TRBD2
CASSVATWDEQYF	TGTGCCAGCAGCGTAGCTACCTGGGACGAGCAGTACTTC	many	TRBJ2-7	TRBV9	.
CASSLSGVLAKNIQYF	TGCGCCAGCAGCTTGTCGGGGGTTCTAGCCAAAAACATTCAGTACTTC	.	TRBJ2-4	TRBV5-1	.
CSATPYPWPGGFF	TGCAGTGCTACCCCCTATCCTTGGCCTGGGGGGTTCTTC	many	TRBJ2-1	TRBV20-1	.
CSASRQGLTDTQYF	TGCAGTGCTAGTCGACAGGGTCTCACAGATACGCAGTATTTT	many	TRBJ2-3	TRBV20-1	TRBD1